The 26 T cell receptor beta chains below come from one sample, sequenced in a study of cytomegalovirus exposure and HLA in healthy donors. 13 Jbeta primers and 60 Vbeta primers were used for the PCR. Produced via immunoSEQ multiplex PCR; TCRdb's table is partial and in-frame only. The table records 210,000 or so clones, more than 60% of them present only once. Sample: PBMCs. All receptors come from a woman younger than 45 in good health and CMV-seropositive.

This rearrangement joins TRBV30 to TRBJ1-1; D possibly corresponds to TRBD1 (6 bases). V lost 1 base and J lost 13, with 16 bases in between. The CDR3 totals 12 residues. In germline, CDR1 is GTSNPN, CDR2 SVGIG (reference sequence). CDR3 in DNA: TGTGCCTGGAGTGGGGGGCCGATTTTCCATTTCTTT. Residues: CAWSGGPIFHFF.

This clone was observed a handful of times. In DNA, the CDR3 is TGTGCCAGCAGTACCACGACAGGGACTAATGAAAAACTGTTTTTT. Amino acid sequence: CASSTTTGTNEKLFF. V gene TRBV6-5 combines with J gene TRBJ1-4, with 7 bases lining up with TRBD1. J gave up 2 bases and V 5 bases, and 5 bases lay outside the gene matches. The CDR3 sequence is 15 residues long. Germline V CDR1 and CDR2: MNHEY, SVGAGI.

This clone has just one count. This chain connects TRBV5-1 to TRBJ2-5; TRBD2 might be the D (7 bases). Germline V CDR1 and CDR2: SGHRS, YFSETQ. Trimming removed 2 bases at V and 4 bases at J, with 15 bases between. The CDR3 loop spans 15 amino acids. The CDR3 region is CASSFFGGGGETQYF. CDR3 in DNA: TGCGCCAGCAGCTTCTTCGGGGGAGGGGGAGAGACCCAGTACTTC.

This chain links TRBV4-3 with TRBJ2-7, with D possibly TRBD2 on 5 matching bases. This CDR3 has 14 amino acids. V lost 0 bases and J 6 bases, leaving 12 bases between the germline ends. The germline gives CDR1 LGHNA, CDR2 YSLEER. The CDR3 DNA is TGCGCCAGCAGCCAAGAGCCTAGCTTCGGCGAGCAGTACTTC. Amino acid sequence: CASSQEPSFGEQYF.

The CDR3 nucleotides are TGCGCCAGCAGCTACCTACAGGACGGGGAGACCCAGTACTTC. It encodes CASSYLQDGETQYF. The chain has TRBV5-1 and TRBJ2-5; D is perhaps TRBD1 (5 bases). The V and J ends lost 3 bases and 5 bases respectively, with 14 bases between them. The CDR3 is made up of 14 amino acids. Germline V gene lookup returns CDR1 SGHRS and CDR2 YFSETQ.

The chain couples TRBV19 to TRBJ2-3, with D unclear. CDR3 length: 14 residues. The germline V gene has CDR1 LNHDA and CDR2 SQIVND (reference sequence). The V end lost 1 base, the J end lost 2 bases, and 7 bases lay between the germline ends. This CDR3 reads CASSIGQATDTQYF. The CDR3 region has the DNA TGTGCCAGTAGTATAGGACAAGCCACAGATACGCAGTATTTT.

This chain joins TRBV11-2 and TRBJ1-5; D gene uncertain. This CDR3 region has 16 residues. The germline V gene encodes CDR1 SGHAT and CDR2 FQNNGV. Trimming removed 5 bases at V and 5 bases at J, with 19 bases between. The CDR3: CASSPTIGTVHQPQHF. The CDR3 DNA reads TGTGCCAGCAGCCCGACGATTGGTACAGTCCATCAGCCCCAGCATTTT.

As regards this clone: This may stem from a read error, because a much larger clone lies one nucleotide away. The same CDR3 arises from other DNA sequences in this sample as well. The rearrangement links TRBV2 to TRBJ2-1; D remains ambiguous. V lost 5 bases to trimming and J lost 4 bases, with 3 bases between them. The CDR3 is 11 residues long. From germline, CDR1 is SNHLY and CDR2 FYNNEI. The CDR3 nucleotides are TGTGCCAGCAGTCCATACAATGAGCAGTTCTTC. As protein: CASSPYNEQFF.

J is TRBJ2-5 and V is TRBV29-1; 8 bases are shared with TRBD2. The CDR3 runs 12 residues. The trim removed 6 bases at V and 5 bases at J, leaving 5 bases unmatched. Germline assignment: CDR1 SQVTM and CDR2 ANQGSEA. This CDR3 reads CSVLSGSETQYF. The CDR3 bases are TGCAGCGTATTAAGCGGGAGTGAGACCCAGTACTTC.

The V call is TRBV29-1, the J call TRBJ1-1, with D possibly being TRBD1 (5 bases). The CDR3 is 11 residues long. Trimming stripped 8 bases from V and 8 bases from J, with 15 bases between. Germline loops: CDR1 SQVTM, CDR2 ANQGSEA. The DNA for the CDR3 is TGCAGCTCCAGGGTTGATTCCGAAGCTTTCTTT. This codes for CSSRVDSEAFF. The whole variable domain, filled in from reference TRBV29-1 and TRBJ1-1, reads SAVISQKPSRDICQRGTSLTIQCQVDSQVTMMFWYRQQPGQSLTLIATANQGSEATYESGFVIDKFPISRPNLTFSTLTVSNMSPEDSSIYLCSSRVDSEAFFGQGTRLTVV.

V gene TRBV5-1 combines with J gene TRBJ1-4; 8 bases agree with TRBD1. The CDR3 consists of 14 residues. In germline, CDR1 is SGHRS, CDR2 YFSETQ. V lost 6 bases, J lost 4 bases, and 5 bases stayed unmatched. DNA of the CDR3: TGCGCCAGCACCCCGACAGGGGTTAATGAAAAACTGTTTTTT. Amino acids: CASTPTGVNEKLFF.

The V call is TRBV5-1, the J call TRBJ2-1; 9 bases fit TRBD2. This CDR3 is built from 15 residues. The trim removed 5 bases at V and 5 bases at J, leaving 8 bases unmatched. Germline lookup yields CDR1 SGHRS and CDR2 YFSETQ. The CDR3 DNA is TGCGCCAGCAGTCAGGCGGCTAGCGGGGACAATGAGCAGTTCTTC. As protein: CASSQAASGDNEQFF. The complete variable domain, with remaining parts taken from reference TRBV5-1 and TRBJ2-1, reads KAGVTQTPRYLIKTRGQQVTLSCSPISGHRSVSWYQQTPGQGLQFLFEYFSETQRNKGNFPGRFSGRQFSNSRSEMNVSTLELGDSALYLCASSQAASGDNEQFFGPGTRLTVL.

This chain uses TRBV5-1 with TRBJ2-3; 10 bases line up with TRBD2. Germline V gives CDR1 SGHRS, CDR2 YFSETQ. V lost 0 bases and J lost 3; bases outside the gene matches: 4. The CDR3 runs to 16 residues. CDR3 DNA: TGCGCCAGCAGCTTGGGAGCTAGCGGGAGAACAGATACGCAGTATTTT. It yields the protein CASSLGASGRTDTQYF.

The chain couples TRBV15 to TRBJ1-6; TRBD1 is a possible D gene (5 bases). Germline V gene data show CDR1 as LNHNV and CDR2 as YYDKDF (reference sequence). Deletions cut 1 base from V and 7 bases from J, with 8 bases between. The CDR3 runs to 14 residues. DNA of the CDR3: TGTGCCACCAGCAGAGGGGGCCGAAATTCACCCCTCCACTTT. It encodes CATSRGGRNSPLHF.

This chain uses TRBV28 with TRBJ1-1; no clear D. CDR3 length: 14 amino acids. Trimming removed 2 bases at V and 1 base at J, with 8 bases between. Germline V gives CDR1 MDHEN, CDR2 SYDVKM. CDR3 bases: TGTGCCAGCAGTTTAGGGCAGGAGAACACTGAAGCTTTCTTT. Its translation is CASSLGQENTEAFF.

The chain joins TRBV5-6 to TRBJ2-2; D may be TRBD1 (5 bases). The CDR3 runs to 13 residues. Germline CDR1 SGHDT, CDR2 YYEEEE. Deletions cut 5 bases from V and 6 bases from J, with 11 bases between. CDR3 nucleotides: TGTGCCAGCAGTACGACAGTTCCCGGGGAGCTGTTTTTT. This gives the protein CASSTTVPGELFF. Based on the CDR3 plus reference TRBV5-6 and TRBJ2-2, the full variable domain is DAGVTQSPTHLIKTRGQQVTLRCSPKSGHDTVSWYQQALGQGPQFIFQYYEEEERQRGNFPDRFSGHQFPNYSSELNVNALLLGDSALYLCASSTTVPGELFFGEGSRLTVL.

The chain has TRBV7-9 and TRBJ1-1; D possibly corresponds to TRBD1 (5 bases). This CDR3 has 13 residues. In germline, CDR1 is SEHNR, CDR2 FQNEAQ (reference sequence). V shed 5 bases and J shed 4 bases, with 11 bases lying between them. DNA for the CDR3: TGTGCCAGCAGCCAGTGGGGGGGCACTGAAGCTTTCTTT. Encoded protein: CASSQWGGTEAFF.

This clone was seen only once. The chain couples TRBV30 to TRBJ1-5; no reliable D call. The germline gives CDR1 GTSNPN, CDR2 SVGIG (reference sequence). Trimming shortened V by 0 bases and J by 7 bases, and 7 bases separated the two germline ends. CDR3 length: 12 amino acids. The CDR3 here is CAWSVGRQPQHF. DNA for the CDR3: TGTGCCTGGAGTGTGGGGAGGCAGCCCCAGCATTTT.

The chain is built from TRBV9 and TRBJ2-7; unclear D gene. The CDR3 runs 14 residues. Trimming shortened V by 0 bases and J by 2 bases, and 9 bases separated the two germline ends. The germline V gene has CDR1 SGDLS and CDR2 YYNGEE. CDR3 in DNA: TGTGCCAGCAGCGTAGCCAGCGAGCCCTACGAGCAGTACTTC. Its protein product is CASSVASEPYEQYF.

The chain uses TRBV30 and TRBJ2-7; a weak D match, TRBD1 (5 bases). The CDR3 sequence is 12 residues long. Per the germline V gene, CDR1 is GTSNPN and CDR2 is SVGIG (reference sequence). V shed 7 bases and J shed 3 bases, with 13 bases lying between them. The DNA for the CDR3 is TGTGCCTCAGGGTTCTCCCGCTACGAGCAGTACTTC. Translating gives CASGFSRYEQYF.

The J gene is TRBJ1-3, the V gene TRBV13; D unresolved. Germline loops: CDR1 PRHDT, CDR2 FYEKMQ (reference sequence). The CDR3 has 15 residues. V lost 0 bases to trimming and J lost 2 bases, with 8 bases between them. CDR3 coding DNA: TGTGCCAGCAGCTTAGGCGGACTGGCTGGAAACACCATATATTTT. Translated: CASSLGGLAGNTIYF.

The CDR3 bases are TGTGCCAGCAGCTTAATGGGGCCCCGTGGGGCTTTTGGGCCCCAGCATTTT. This sequence encodes CASSLMGPRGAFGPQHF. This chain uses TRBV7-3 with TRBJ1-5; weak D call: TRBD1 (5 bases). The germline V gene encodes CDR1 SGHTA and CDR2 FQGTGA. The CDR3 covers 17 residues. V was pared by 1 base and J by 9 bases, with 22 bases between.

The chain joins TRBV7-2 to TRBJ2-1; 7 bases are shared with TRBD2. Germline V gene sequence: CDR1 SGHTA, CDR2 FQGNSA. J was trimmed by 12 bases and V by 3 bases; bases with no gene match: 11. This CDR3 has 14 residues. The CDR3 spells CASSLTERDTGQFF. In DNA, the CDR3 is TGTGCCAGCAGCTTGACGGAGCGGGATACGGGGCAGTTCTTC.

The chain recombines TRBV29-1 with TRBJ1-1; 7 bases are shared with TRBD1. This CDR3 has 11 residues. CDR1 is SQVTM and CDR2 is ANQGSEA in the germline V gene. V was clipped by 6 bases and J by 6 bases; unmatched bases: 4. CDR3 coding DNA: TGCAGCGTCCACAGGGGTTCTGAAGCTTTCTTT. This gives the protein CSVHRGSEAFF. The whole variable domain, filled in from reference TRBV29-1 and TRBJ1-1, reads SAVISQKPSRDICQRGTSLTIQCQVDSQVTMMFWYRQQPGQSLTLIATANQGSEATYESGFVIDKFPISRPNLTFSTLTVSNMSPEDSSIYLCSVHRGSEAFFGQGTRLTVV.

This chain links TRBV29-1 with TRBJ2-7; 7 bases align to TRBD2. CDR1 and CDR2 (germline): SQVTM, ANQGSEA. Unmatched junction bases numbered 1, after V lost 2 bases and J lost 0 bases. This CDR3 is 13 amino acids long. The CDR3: CSVELAVSYEQYF. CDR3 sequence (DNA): TGCAGCGTTGAACTAGCGGTCTCCTACGAGCAGTACTTC.

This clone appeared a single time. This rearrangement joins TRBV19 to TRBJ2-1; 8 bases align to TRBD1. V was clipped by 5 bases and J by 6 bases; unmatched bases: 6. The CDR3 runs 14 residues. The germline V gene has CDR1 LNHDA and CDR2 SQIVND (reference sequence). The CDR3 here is CASSGDRWVNEQFF. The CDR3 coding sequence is TGTGCCAGTAGTGGGGACAGGTGGGTCAATGAGCAGTTCTTC.